This record concerns one T cell receptor beta chain sequence. Its specific antigen is unknown. No base qualities exist here, and no much larger clone lies one base off it. This record belongs to a study of blood T cell repertoires in COVID-19 (dated by TCRdb to 2019 to 2021). About the study as a whole: Samples covering the acute and convalescent phases of COVID-19 were provided by collaborators in the United States, Italy and Spain. The samples were drawn from the first 160 participants of the ongoing ImmuneRACE study and from more than 1,000 subjects provided by 6 global collaborators. The repertoires were made available in a free public database intended to serve as a resource for research on the immune response to SARS-CoV-2. A de-identified subject ID, COVID-19 status, age in years and sex were almost always included in the sample metadata. Deeply sampled blood TCRbeta repertoires from subjects exposed to, actively infected with, or recovered from COVID-19 were included in the dataset. The material from the prospective study consisted of cDNA or gDNA derived from T cells, B-cell-depleted T cells, or PBMCs. Where available, HLA class I and class II types were taken from metadata supplied by the sample provider and were not determined by assay-based typing.

TCRbeta CDR3 regions were amplified from genomic DNA by means of the immunoSEQ Assay, a bias-controlled multiplex PCR. Under the source paper's analysis protocol: The number of nucleated cells in each sample was estimated from the amplification of reference gene primers within the assay. To quantify the absolute abundance of each unique TCRbeta CDR3 rearrangement, sequence reads were collapsed and filtered. For each sample, productive Simpson clonality was calculated by taking the square root of Simpson's diversity index across productive rearrangements. What TCRdb holds here is the immuneACCESS table cut down to in-frame rearrangements. Part of the clones is not present; checked against another copy, under half of the missing clones reflect an unresolved V gene, and the others are unexplained. That table furnishes V, J and clone size, whereas the DNA furnished D and trimming. Within this sample are some 360,000 clones, with around 87% of them counted one time only. Of the sample, about 2.5% is held by the ten largest clones.

One collaborating source in Seattle enrolled patients during active infection and followed them longitudinally through the course of disease. Collaborating institutions collected whole blood in K2EDTA tubes following their own protocols. For TCRbeta analysis, collaborators shipped samples as frozen whole blood, isolated PBMCs, or DNA extracted from either of those sample types. Points the paper makes about the study in general: How much clinical and demographic metadata was included differed by source and by participant, and the metadata was provided uncurated.

Taken from cysteine to phenylalanine, the CDR3 has 15 residues. Of all the DNA, just the CDR3 is kept, 45 bases in frame from base 1. Taken from the germline V gene, the CDR1 and CDR2 loops are MNHNS and SASEGT. The junction shows trimming of 1 base on V and 1 base on J, plus 10 bases between the germline ends. In this chain, TRBV6-1 is recombined with TRBJ1-1; TRBD1 is possibly the D segment (5 matching bases). This receptor was taken from a woman aged 55-70 years with COVID-19, enrolled during active disease. What was sequenced was peripheral blood. DNA sequence: TGTGCCAGCAGTGAAGTGGGGGGAAAGAACACTGAAGCTTTCTTT. The translation is CASSEVGGKNTEAFF.